A selection of T cell receptor beta chains follows, all from one sample in a study of T-cell memory formation after mild COVID-19. From the 5' RACE reads, TCRdb called clonotypes with MiXCR, one entry per CDR3 protein. The sample carries under 150,000 distinct CDR3 sequences, 22% recorded once. Sequencing was performed on PBMCs or a T cell subset sorted from them (not recorded which). The receptors here all came from a man between 18 and 35 years old who had mild COVID-19 (a few samples of this study predate the infection). Cell type and time point are not known. CDR3s include the opening cysteine and the closing phenylalanine or tryptophan. Fields, in order: V gene, clone size, J gene, CDR3 protein. Only part of the rows carry a size: once, few, many, or a class if the clone is expanded.

TRBV28,NA,TRBJ2-4,CASRPSSVAKNIQYF
TRBV6-2/TRBV6-3,NA,TRBJ2-1,CASSYEIRAARDEQFF
TRBV30,few,TRBJ2-7,CAWSPGQGYEQYF
TRBV7-6,few,TRBJ2-1,CASSPDRNRDEQFF
TRBV4-1,NA,TRBJ1-4,CASSQDPAATNEKLFF
TRBV29-1,NA,TRBJ1-1,CSVEDLGTVNTEAFF
TRBV7-9,few,TRBJ1-5,CASSSTTGKYSNQPQHF
TRBV9,NA,TRBJ1-6,CASSPGDTGISPLHF
TRBV7-6,NA,TRBJ1-6,CASSQTPGQSSPLHF
TRBV20-1,many,TRBJ1-1,CSAWRGNTEAFF
TRBV20-1,NA,TRBJ1-5,CSARAPGTGVQPQHF
TRBV3-1,NA,TRBJ2-3,CASSQDRAGWSTDTQYF
TRBV7-9,few,TRBJ2-1,CASSAGGEQFF
TRBV29-1,NA,TRBJ2-2,CSVRDYTGELFF
TRBV20-1,few,TRBJ2-3,CSVKRGVRTDTQYF
TRBV5-1,NA,TRBJ2-7,CASSLVGGSYEQYF
TRBV12-3/TRBV12-4,few,TRBJ2-1,CASSLAGHEKFF
TRBV12-3/TRBV12-4,few,TRBJ1-1,CASSLDEVKTEAFF
TRBV7-6,NA,TRBJ1-5,CASSLDSGDSNQPQHF
TRBV27,NA,TRBJ2-7,CASSSLRWGEQYF
TRBV16,few,TRBJ2-4,CASSPWTGGGENIQYF
TRBV10-3,few,TRBJ2-3,CAIGDRSTDTQYF
TRBV3-1,NA,TRBJ1-2,CASSHNSGYHGYTF
TRBV20-1,NA,TRBJ2-7,CSARVPGSISYEQYF
TRBV9,many,TRBJ2-5,CASSRDHRNLQETQYF
TRBV7-6,NA,TRBJ2-5,CASSLAPLAGTREETQYF
TRBV20-1,few,TRBJ2-1,CSRWTSGDNEQFF
TRBV4-1,NA,TRBJ2-2,CASSPTSGGGGGELFF
TRBV7-9,few,TRBJ2-1,CASSVGILAYNEQFF
TRBV7-3,many,TRBJ2-1,CASSQGGSYNEQFF
TRBV5-1,few,TRBJ2-7,CASSLGVLTAYEQYF
TRBV5-1,few,TRBJ2-2,CASSSLWQTGELFF
TRBV4-1,NA,TRBJ2-1,CASSQAGTGFFSYNEQFF
TRBV7-8,few,TRBJ2-2,CASSSRSGAHGELFF
TRBV19,NA,TRBJ2-7,CASSPGTGNYEQYF
TRBV12-3/TRBV12-4,NA,TRBJ1-4,CASRATVTNEKLFF
TRBV7-9,few,TRBJ2-5,CASSQIRTAKETQYF
TRBV6-2/TRBV6-3,few,TRBJ2-1,CASDHGGYNEQFF
TRBV5-5,NA,TRBJ2-1,CASSPTAGVPYNEQFF
TRBV5-6,NA,TRBJ1-5,CASSLSGQKYQPQHF
TRBV4-2,few,TRBJ1-5,CASSPRDSNQPQHF
TRBV20-1,NA,TRBJ2-1,CSAQLNEQFF
TRBV6-5,NA,TRBJ2-7,CASSFSDRGLTYEQYF
TRBV7-6,few,TRBJ2-3,CASSLEPSGKDTQYF
TRBV20-1,few,TRBJ2-1,CSARSGLDRNEQFF
TRBV6-2/TRBV6-3,few,TRBJ2-7,CASRTLRGAYEQYF
TRBV7-2,few,TRBJ2-3,CASSWVASGTDTQYF
TRBV29-1,few,TRBJ2-1,CSACRSGGPSEQFF
TRBV20-1,NA,TRBJ1-1,CSASKPNTEAFF
TRBV20-1,few,TRBJ2-1,CSARGGTNEQFF